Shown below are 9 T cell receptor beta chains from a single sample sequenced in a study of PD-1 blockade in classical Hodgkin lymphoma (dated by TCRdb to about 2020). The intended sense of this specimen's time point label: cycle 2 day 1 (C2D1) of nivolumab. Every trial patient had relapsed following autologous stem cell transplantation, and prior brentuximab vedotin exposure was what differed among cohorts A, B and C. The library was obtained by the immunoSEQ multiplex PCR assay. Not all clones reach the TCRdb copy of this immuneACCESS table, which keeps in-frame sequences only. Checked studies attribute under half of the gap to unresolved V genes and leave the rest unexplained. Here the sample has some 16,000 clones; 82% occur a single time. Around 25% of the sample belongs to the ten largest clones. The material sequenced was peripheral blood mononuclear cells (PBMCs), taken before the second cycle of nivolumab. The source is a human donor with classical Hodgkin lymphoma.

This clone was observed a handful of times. CDR3 region: CASSLSSSDEQYF. The CDR3 bases are TGTGCCAGCAGTTTATCATCTAGCGACGAGCAGTACTTC. The chain recombines TRBV27 with TRBJ2-7, with D tentatively TRBD2 (6 bases). This CDR3 region has 13 residues. Trimming cost V 0 bases and J 5 bases, with 8 bases left between them. The germline gives CDR1 MNHEY, CDR2 SMNVEV (reference sequence).

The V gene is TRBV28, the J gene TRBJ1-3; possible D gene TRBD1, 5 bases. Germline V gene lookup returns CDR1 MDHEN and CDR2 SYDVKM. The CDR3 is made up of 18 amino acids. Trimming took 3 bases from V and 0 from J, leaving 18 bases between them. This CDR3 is CASSFRPGQASSGNTIYF. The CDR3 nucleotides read TGTGCCAGCAGTTTCCGACCGGGGCAGGCCTCCTCTGGAAACACCATATATTTT. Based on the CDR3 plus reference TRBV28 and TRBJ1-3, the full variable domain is DVKVTQSSRYLVKRTGEKVFLECVQDMDHENMFWYRQDPGLGLRLIYFSYDVKMKEKGDIPEGYSVSREKKERFSLILESASTNQTSMYLCASSFRPGQASSGNTIYFGEGSWLTVV.

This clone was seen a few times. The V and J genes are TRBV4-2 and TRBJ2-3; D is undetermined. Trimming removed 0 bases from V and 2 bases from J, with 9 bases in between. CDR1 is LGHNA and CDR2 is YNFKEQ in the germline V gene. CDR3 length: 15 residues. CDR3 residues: CASSQDRRLTDTQYF. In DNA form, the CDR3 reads TGTGCCAGCAGCCAAGATCGCAGGCTCACAGATACGCAGTATTTT.

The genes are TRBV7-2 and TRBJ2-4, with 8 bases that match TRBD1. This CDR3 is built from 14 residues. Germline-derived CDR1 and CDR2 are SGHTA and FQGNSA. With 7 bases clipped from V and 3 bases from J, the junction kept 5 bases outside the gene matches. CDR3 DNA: TGTGCCAGCACAGGGGGCATGGACAAAAACATTCAGTACTTC. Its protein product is CASTGGMDKNIQYF.

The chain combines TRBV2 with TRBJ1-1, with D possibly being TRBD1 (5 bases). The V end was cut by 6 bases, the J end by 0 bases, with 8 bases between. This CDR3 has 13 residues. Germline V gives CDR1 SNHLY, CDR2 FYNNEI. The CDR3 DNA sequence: TGTGCCAGCAGGCGACAGATGAACACTGAAGCTTTCTTT. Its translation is CASRRQMNTEAFF.

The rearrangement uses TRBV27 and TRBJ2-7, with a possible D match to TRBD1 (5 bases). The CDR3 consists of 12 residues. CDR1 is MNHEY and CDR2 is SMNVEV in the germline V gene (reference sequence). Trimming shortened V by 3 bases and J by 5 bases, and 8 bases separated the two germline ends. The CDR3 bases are TGTGCCAGCAGTTTGGCAGGGAACGAGCAGTACTTC. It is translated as CASSLAGNEQYF.

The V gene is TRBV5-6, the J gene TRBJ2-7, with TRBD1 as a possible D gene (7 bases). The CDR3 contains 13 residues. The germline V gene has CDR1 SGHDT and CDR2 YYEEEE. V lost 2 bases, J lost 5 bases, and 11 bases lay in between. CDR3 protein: CASSFQGGHEQYF. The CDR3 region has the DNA TGTGCCAGCAGCTTTCAGGGGGGACACGAGCAGTACTTC.

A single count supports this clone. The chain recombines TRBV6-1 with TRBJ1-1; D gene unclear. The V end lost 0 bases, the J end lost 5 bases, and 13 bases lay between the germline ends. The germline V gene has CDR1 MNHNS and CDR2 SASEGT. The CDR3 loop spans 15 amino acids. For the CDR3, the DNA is TGTGCCAGCAGTGAAGCCAAAATAGCGTGGACTGAAGCTTTCTTT. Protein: CASSEAKIAWTEAFF.

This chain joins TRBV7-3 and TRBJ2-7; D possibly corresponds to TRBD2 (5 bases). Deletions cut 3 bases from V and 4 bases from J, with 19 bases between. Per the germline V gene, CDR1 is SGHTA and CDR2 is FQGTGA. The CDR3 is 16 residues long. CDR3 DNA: TGTGCCAGCAGCTTTTCAGCGGTGTTCGAGGGATACGAGCAGTACTTC. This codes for CASSFSAVFEGYEQYF.